This T cell receptor beta chain was documented in a study of beta chain features in type 1 diabetes. Across the study: Across every sample, about 110 million sorted cells were examined in total. Study findings and constraints: A moderate, significant TCRB CDR3 shortening appeared in type 1 diabetes across four CD4+ subsets.

The CDR3 contains 15 residues. V lost 0 bases and J 4 bases, leaving 13 bases between the germline ends. Germline values: CDR1 SGDLS, CDR2 YYNGEE. With regard to this clone: Its antigen is not identified.

Expressed TCRB transcripts were sequenced after all isolated RNA was converted to cDNA. The repertoire was sequenced with immunoSEQ multiplex PCR; TCRdb's copy has only in-frame clones and lacks some. Of approximately 730,000 clones in the sample, around an eighth are singletons; the top ten hold 0.02% to 0.025%. It was via CD45RO/CCR7/CD25/CD127/CD95/CD27 that CD4+ naive, central memory, regulatory and stem cell-like memory cells were sorted. Purity above 95% was achieved in all sorted populations. The rearrangement uses TRBV9 and TRBJ1-1, with D perhaps matching TRBD1 (5 bases). Sequenced input: naive CD4+ T cells from blood. The receptor's source is a young man with type 1 diabetes. DNA for the CDR3: TGTGCCAGCAGCGTAGCTAGGAGGGGATTCACTGAAGCTTTCTTT. It is translated as CASSVARRGFTEAFF.